This TCR beta chain was captured in a study of radiotherapy plus CTLA-4 blockade in lung cancer. This clone turned up a few times. Germline V CDR1 and CDR2: LNHDA, SQIVND (reference sequence). V dropped 7 bases and J dropped 3 bases, with 16 bases sitting between them. CDR3 length: 15 amino acids. Repertoires were generated with immunoSEQ multiplex PCR, while TCRdb's copy carries only in-frame clones and drops some. The sample holds fewer than 40,000 clones, about four fifths seen once. The specimen was peripheral blood, collected from a patient treated with radiotherapy plus ipilimumab. The chain combines TRBV19 with TRBJ1-5; possibly TRBD1 for D (6 bases). This receptor was obtained from a human donor with non-small cell lung cancer that progressed on radiotherapy plus ipilimumab. Here the CDR3 reads CASIPDDRLNQPQHF. The CDR3 coding sequence is TGTGCCAGTATTCCCGATGACAGGCTCAATCAGCCCCAGCATTTT. Supplemented by reference TRBV19 and TRBJ1-5, the full variable domain reads DGGITQSPKYLFRKEGQNVTLSCEQNLNHDAMYWYRQDPGQGLRLIYYSQIVNDFQKGDIAEGYSVSREKKESFPLTVTSAQKNPTAFYLCASIPDDRLNQPQHFGDGTRLSIL.